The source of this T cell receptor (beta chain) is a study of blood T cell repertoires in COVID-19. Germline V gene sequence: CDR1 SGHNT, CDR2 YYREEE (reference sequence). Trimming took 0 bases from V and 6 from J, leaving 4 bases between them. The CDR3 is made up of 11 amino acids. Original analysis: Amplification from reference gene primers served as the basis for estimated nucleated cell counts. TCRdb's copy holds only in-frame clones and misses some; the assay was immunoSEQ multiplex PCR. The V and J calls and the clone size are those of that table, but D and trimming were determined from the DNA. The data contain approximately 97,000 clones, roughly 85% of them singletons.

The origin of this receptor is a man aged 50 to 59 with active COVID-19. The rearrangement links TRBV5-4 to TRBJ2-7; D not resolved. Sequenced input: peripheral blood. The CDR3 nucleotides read TGTGCCAGCAGCTTGGGACTCGAGCAGTACTTC. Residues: CASSLGLEQYF.